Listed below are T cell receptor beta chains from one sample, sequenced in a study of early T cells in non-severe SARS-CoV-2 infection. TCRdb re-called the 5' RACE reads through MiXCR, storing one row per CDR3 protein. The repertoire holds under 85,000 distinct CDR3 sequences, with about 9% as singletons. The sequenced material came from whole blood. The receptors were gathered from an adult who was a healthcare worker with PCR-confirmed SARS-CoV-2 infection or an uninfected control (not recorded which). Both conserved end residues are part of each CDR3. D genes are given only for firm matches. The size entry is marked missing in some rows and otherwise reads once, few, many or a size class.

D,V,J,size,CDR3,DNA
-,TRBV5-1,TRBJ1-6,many,CASSLYRGNNSPLHF,TGCGCCAGCAGCTTGTATAGGGGCAATAATTCACCCCTCCACTTT
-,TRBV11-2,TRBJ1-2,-,CASSLDPAGAGDGYTF,TGTGCCAGCAGCTTAGATCCGGCGGGGGCTGGGGATGGCTACACCTTC
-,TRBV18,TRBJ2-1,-,CASLQSGGRYNEQFF,TGTGCCAGCTTACAAAGTGGGGGCCGCTACAATGAGCAGTTCTTC
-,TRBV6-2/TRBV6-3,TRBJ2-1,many,CASSPGHPAYNEQFF,TGTGCCAGCAGCCCCGGCCACCCGGCCTACAATGAGCAGTTCTTC
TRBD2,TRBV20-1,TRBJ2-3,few,CSARGLAGAPRTDTQYF,TGCAGTGCTCGGGGACTAGCGGGTGCTCCACGCACAGATACGCAGTATTTT
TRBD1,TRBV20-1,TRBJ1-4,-,CSASSGGSDEKLFF,TGCAGTGCTAGTTCAGGGGGCTCGGATGAAAAACTGTTTTTT
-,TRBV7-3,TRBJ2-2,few,CASSLGVAGELFF,TGTGCCAGCAGCTTAGGAGTAGCCGGGGAGCTGTTTTTT
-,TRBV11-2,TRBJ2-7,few,CASRPIRDTVQSHSYEQYF,TGTGCCAGCAGACCAATCCGGGACACCGTACAGAGTCATTCCTACGAGCAGTACTTC
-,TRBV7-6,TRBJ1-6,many,CASSTYVGPLHF,TGTGCCAGCAGTACCTACGTGGGACCCCTCCACTTT
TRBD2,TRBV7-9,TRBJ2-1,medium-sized,CASSLPAAASGAPVPEQFF,TGTGCCAGCAGCTTACCGGCGGCGGCTAGCGGGGCACCCGTCCCGGAGCAGTTCTTC
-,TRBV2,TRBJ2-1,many,CASSEFKPWDEQFF,TGTGCCAGCAGTGAATTCAAGCCCTGGGATGAGCAGTTCTTC
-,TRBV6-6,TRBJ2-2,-,CASSRKDGQMHTGELFF,TGTGCCAGCAGTCGGAAGGATGGACAGATGCACACCGGGGAGCTGTTTTTT
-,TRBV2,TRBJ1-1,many,CASSEASRVFF,TGTGCCAGCAGTGAAGCCTCAAGGGTTTTCTTT
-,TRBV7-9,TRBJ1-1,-,CASSQARHPHTEAFF,TGTGCCAGCAGCCAGGCGAGACACCCTCACACTGAAGCTTTCTTT
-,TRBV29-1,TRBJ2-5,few,CSVVKWGRGETQYF,TGCAGCGTTGTAAAGTGGGGAAGAGGAGAGACCCAGTACTTC
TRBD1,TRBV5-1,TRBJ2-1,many,CASSNRDRPVNEQFF,TGCGCCAGCAGCAACCGGGACAGACCTGTCAATGAGCAGTTCTTC
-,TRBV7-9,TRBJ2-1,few,CASSRPVGDEQFF,TGTGCCAGCAGCAGACCCGTGGGCGATGAGCAGTTCTTC
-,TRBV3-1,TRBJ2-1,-,CASSQALLNNEQFF,TGTGCCAGCAGCCAGGCCTTGCTAAACAATGAGCAGTTCTTC
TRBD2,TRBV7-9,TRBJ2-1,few,CASSLSRSTSGYNEQFF,TGTGCCAGCAGTCTTTCCCGATCGACTAGCGGGTACAATGAGCAGTTCTTC
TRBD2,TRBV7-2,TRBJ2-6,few,CASSTGLAGSGANVLTF,TGTGCCAGCAGCACGGGACTAGCGGGCTCTGGGGCCAACGTCCTGACTTTC
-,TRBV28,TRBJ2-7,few,CASSLEGRQYF,TGTGCCAGCAGTTTGGAGGGGCGACAGTACTTC
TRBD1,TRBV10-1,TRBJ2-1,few,CAVWDRAPYNEQFF,TGCGCCGTCTGGGACAGGGCCCCCTACAATGAGCAGTTCTTC
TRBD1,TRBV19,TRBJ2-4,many,CASRAGQGAPSIQYF,TGTGCCAGCCGGGCCGGACAGGGGGCCCCCAGCATTCAGTACTTC
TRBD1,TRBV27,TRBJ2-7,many,CASSFRDRIAYEQYF,TGTGCCAGCAGTTTCCGGGACAGGATTGCCTACGAGCAGTACTTC
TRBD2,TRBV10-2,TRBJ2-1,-,CASSESGGRNEQFF,TGCGCCAGCAGTGAGTCCGGCGGGAGAAATGAGCAGTTCTTC
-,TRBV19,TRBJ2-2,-,CASRSMESRLFF,TGTGCCAGTAGGAGCATGGAATCGCGGCTGTTTTTT
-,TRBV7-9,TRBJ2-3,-,CASSFTGEDTQYF,TGTGCCAGCAGCTTCACGGGAGAGGATACGCAGTATTTT
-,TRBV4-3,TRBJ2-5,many,CASSQDVGGTLGETQYF,TGCGCCAGCAGCCAAGATGTTGGCGGCACCCTGGGGGAGACCCAGTACTTC
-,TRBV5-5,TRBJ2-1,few,CASSLILSGNEQFF,TGTGCCAGCAGCTTGATCTTGTCGGGCAATGAGCAGTTCTTC
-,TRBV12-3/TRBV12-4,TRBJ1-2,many,CASSQGGQFFNYGYTF,TGTGCCAGCAGTCAGGGAGGACAGTTCTTTAACTATGGCTACACCTTC
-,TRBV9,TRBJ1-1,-,CASSPHSGRRGGAEAFF,TGTGCCAGCAGCCCTCATTCAGGGCGGCGGGGAGGAGCCGAAGCTTTCTTT
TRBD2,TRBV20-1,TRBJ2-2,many,CSAGLAGGTGELFF,TGCAGTGCTGGACTAGCGGGGGGGACCGGGGAGCTGTTTTTT
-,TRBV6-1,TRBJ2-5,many,CASSENLRGETQYF,TGTGCCAGCAGTGAAAATCTGAGGGGCGAGACCCAGTACTTC
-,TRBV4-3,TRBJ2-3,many,CASSQGGLRETDTQYF,TGCGCCAGCAGCCAAGGGGGACTCAGGGAAACAGATACGCAGTATTTT
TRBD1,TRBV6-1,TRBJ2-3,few,CATLKRGTGNRDTQYF,TGTGCCACCCTGAAGCGCGGGACAGGGAACAGGGATACGCAGTATTTT
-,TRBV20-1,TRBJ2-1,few,CSARAAGRTYNEQFF,TGCAGTGCTAGAGCGGCTGGACGTACCTACAATGAGCAGTTCTTC
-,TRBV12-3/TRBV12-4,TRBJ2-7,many,CASSLGREYEQYF,TGTGCCAGCAGTTTAGGACGAGAATACGAGCAGTACTTC
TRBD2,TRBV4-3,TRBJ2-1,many,CASSQGGSPYNEQFF,TGCGCCAGCAGCCAGGGCGGGAGCCCCTACAATGAGCAGTTCTTC
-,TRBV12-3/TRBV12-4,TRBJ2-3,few,CASSLGPSGRTDTQYF,TGTGCCAGCAGTTTAGGCCCCAGCGGCCGCACAGATACGCAGTATTTT
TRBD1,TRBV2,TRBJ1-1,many,CASSLGDRGSTEAFF,TGTGCCAGCAGTTTAGGGGACAGGGGGTCCACTGAAGCTTTCTTT
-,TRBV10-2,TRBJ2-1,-,CASSESVSYNEQFF,TGCGCCAGCAGTGAGAGCGTTTCCTACAATGAGCAGTTCTTC
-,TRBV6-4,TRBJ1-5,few,CASSGVGADQPQHF,TGTGCCAGCAGTGGAGTGGGGGCAGATCAGCCCCAGCATTTT
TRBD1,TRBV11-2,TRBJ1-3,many,CASSLTGGSGNTIYF,TGTGCCAGCAGCTTAACAGGGGGCTCTGGAAACACCATATATTTT
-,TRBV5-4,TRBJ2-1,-,CASSLAGNYNEQFF,TGTGCCAGCAGCTTGGCGGGAAATTACAATGAGCAGTTCTTC
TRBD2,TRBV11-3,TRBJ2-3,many,CASSLSGGARDTQYF,TGTGCCAGCAGTCTTAGCGGGGGGGCCAGAGATACGCAGTATTTT
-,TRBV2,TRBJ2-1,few,CASSDEGNEQFF,TGCGCCAGCAGTGATGAGGGCAATGAGCAGTTCTTC
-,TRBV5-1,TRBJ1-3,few,CASSSGLGDLSGNTIYF,TGCGCCAGCAGCTCCGGTCTCGGGGACCTCTCTGGAAACACCATATATTTT
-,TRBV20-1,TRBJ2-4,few,CSAPQDVKNIQYF,TGCAGTGCTCCGCAGGATGTCAAAAACATTCAGTACTTC
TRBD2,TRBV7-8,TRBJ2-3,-,CASSPYVVGRGTNTDTQYF,TGTGCCAGCAGCCCATACGTCGTGGGGCGGGGGACGAACACAGATACGCAGTATTTT
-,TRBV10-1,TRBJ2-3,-,CATSGSRLVGDTQYF,TGCGCCACCTCCGGCTCACGCCTTGTCGGAGATACGCAGTATTTT
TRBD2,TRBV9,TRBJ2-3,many,CASSVQSGRWLSTDTQYF,TGTGCCAGCAGCGTACAGAGCGGGAGGTGGCTAAGCACAGATACGCAGTATTTT
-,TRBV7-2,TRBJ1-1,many,CASSFGTDTEAFF,TGTGCCAGCAGCTTCGGGACGGATACTGAAGCTTTCTTT
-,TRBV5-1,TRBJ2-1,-,CASRLRTDEQFF,TGCGCCAGCAGGCTTAGGACGGATGAGCAGTTCTTC
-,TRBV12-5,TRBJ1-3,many,CASHGIFSGNTIYF,TGTGCTAGTCACGGCATATTCTCTGGAAACACCATATATTTT